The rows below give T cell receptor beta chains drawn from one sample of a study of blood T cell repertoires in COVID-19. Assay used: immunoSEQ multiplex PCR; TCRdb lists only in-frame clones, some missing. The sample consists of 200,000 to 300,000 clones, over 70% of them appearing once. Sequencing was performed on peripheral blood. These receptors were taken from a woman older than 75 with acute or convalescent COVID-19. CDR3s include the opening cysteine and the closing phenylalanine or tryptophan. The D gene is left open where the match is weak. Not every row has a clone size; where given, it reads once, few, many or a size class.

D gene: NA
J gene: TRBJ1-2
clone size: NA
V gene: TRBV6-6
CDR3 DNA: TGTGCCAGCAGTTACCAAGGGGAACTCTATGGCTACACCTTC
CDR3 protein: CASSYQGELYGYTF

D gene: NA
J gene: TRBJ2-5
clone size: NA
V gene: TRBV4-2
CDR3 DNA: TGTGCCAGCAGCCCCAGCGTCCAAGAGACCCAGTACTTC
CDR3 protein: CASSPSVQETQYF

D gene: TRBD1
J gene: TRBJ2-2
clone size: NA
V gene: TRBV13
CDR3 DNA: TGTGCCAGCAGCCCACAGGGGTCCGGGGAGCTGTTTTTT
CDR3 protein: CASSPQGSGELFF

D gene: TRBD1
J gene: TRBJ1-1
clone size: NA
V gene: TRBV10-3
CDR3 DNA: TGTGCCATCAGCCGGGACAGGGAGTTTGCTTTCTTT
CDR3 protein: CAISRDREFAFF

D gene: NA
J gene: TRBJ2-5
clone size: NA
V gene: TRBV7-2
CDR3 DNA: TGTGCCAGCAGCTCGACAGTTCAAGAGACCCAGTACTTC
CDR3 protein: CASSSTVQETQYF

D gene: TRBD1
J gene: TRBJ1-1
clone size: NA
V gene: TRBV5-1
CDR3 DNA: TGCGCCAGCAGCGCAGGAGGGACAGCGAACACTGAAGCTTTCTTT
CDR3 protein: CASSAGGTANTEAFF

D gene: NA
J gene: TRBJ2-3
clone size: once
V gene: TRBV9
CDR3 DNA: TGTGCCAGCAGCGTAGGCGGTAGTTACACAGATACGCAGTATTTT
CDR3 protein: CASSVGGSYTDTQYF

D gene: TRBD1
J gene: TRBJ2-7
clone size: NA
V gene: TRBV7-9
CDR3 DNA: TGTGCCACAGGGACAGGGCGCTCCTACGAGCAGTACTTC
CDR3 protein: CATGTGRSYEQYF

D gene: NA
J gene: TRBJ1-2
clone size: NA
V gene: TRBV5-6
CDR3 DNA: TGTGCCAGCATTCAGCGAGGATCTAACTATGGCTACACCTTC
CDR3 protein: CASIQRGSNYGYTF

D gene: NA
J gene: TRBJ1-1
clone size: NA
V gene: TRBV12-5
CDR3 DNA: TGTGCTAGTGGTCGCGGTAGGTCATCAAACACTGAAGCTTTCTTT
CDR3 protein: CASGRGRSSNTEAFF

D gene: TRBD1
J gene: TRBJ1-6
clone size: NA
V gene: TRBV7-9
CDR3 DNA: TGTGCCAGCAGCCGTGCCGGGACAGGGCATAATTCACCCCTCCACTTT
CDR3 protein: CASSRAGTGHNSPLHF

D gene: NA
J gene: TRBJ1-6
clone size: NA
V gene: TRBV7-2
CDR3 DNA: TGTGCCAGCAGCTTAATGCTAGTTACTACGGGTTCACCCCTCCACTTT
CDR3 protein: CASSLMLVTTGSPLHF

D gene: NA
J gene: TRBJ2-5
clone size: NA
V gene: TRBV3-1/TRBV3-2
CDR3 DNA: TGTGCCAGCAGAAGGGGGGGGGAGACCCAGTACTTC
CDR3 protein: CASRRGGETQYF

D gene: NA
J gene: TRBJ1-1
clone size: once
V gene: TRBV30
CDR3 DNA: TGTGCCTGGAGTCAGACACAGAACACTGAAGCTTTCTTT
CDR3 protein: CAWSQTQNTEAFF

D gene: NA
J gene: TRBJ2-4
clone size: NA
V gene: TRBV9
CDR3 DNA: TGTGCCAGCAGCGTAGAGGGGCAGGGATCGGCCAAAAACATTCAGTACTTC
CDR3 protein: CASSVEGQGSAKNIQYF

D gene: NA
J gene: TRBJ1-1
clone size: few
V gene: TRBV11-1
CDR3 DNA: TGTGCCAGCAGCTCCCCGCGGGCTGGCACTGAAGCTTTCTTT
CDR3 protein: CASSSPRAGTEAFF